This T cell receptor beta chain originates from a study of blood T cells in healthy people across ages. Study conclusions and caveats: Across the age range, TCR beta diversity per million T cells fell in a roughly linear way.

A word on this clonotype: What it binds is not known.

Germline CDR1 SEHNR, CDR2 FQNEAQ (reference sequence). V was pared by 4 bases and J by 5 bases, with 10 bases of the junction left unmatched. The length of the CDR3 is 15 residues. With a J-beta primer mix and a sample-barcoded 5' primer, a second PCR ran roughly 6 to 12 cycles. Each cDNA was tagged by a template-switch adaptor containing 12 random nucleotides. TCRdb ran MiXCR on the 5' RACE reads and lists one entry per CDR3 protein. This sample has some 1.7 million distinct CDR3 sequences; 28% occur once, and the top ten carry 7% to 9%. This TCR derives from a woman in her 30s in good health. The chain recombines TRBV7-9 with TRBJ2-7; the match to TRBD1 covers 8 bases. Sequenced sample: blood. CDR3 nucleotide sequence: TGTGCCAGCAGCTCCCAAAACAGGGGGAGCGACGAGCAGTACTTC. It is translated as CASSSQNRGSDEQYF.